The 16 T cell receptor beta chains listed next were all sequenced from one sample in a study of cytotoxic CD8 clonotypes in ibrutinib-treated CLL. The data were produced by immunoSEQ multiplex PCR, yet TCRdb's version contains in-frame clones alone and is incomplete. This sample has about 130,000 clones, with roughly 76% found just once. The sample was PBMCs, taken after 24 months of ibrutinib treatment. These receptors all come from a human donor with chronic lymphocytic leukemia.

The V gene is TRBV7-2, the J gene TRBJ2-7; 7 bases are a match to TRBD1. CDR1 and CDR2 from the germline V gene are SGHTA and FQGNSA. The CDR3 consists of 15 residues. With V trimmed by 3 bases and J by 4 bases, 9 bases remained unmatched. CDR3 region: CASSFQGGVTYEQYF. CDR3 bases: TGTGCCAGCAGCTTCCAAGGGGGCGTTACTTACGAGCAGTACTTC.

The genes are TRBV2 and TRBJ2-1; the D gene is possibly TRBD2 (6 bases). Per germline, CDR1 SNHLY and CDR2 FYNNEI. The V end was cut by 4 bases, the J end by 6 bases, with 19 bases between. This CDR3 has 16 amino acids. The CDR3 is CASSGGVARLGNEQFF. The CDR3, as DNA: TGTGCCAGCAGTGGGGGGGTGGCTAGGTTGGGCAATGAGCAGTTCTTC.

Here the CDR3 DNA reads TGTGCCAGCAGCCCAAGGGAGGCCAGGGAGACCCAGTACTTC. Its protein is CASSPREARETQYF. The chain is built from TRBV7-3 and TRBJ2-5; a weak D match, TRBD2 (6 bases). This CDR3 is 14 amino acids long. CDR1 is SGHTA and CDR2 is FQGTGA in the germline V gene. Trimming cost V 5 bases and J 5 bases, with 15 bases left between them.

This chain joins TRBV7-8 and TRBJ1-5, with 7 bases fitting TRBD1. The germline V gene has CDR1 SGHVS and CDR2 FQNEAQ. The CDR3 loop spans 16 amino acids. V lost 5 bases to trimming and J lost 0 bases; unmatched junction nucleotides: 7. Written as DNA, the CDR3 is TGTGCCAGCAGCCCAATTCGACAGGGTAGCAATCAGCCCCAGCATTTT. Its protein is CASSPIRQGSNQPQHF.

CDR3 bases: TGTGCCAGCTCAACTCGACCCGGAGGCACAGATACGCAGTATTTT. Translated, it gives CASSTRPGGTDTQYF. This sequence joins TRBV18 and TRBJ2-3; D not certain. CDR1 is KGHSH, CDR2 LQKENI, per germline. The V and J ends lost 5 bases and 1 base respectively, with 13 bases between them. The CDR3 loop spans 15 amino acids.

The chain couples TRBV5-1 to TRBJ2-3; D may correspond to TRBD1 or TRBD2 (6 bases each). Trimming stripped 5 bases from V and 5 bases from J, with 21 bases between. This CDR3 is 16 amino acids long. Germline V CDR1 and CDR2: SGHRS, YFSETQ. As DNA, the CDR3 is TGCGCCAGCAGTTCGGGGTCGGGGGCTGGTGGAGATACGCAGTATTTT. Amino acid sequence: CASSSGSGAGGDTQYF. Based on the CDR3 plus reference TRBV5-1 and TRBJ2-3, the full variable domain is KAGVTQTPRYLIKTRGQQVTLSCSPISGHRSVSWYQQTPGQGLQFLFEYFSETQRNKGNFPGRFSGRQFSNSRSEMNVSTLELGDSALYLCASSSGSGAGGDTQYFGPGTRLTVL.

V usage is TRBV2 and J usage is TRBJ2-7; perhaps TRBD2 as D (5 bases). The CDR3 spans 14 residues. Germline V lookup: CDR1 SNHLY, CDR2 FYNNEI. Trimming pared 7 bases from V and 0 bases from J, leaving 13 bases between. This CDR3 reads CASMQEALSYEQYF. Written as DNA, the CDR3 is TGTGCCAGCATGCAGGAGGCCCTCTCCTACGAGCAGTACTTC.

The genes are TRBV19 and TRBJ1-5; the D gene is possibly TRBD1 (6 bases). The CDR3 extends over 12 amino acids. Per germline, CDR1 LNHDA and CDR2 SQIVND (reference sequence). The V end lost 10 bases, the J end lost 4 bases, and 11 bases lay between the germline ends. The CDR3 DNA reads as TGTGCCACAAAGGGGGGTAATCAGCCCCAGCATTTT. As protein: CATKGGNQPQHF.

This chain joins TRBV29-1 and TRBJ1-2; no definite D call. CDR3 length: 11 residues. V was cut by 0 bases and J by 8 bases, with 7 bases left in between. Germline CDR1 reads SQVTM; CDR2 reads ANQGSEA. The CDR3 reads CSVEDLRGYTF. As DNA, the CDR3 is TGCAGCGTTGAAGATTTGCGGGGCTACACCTTC.

This clone was seen a few times. CDR3 sequence reads: CASSGPGTPRSPLHF. In DNA form, the CDR3 reads TGTGCCAGCAGCGGCCCCGGGACACCGAGATCACCCCTCCACTTT. The chain combines TRBV9 with TRBJ1-6, with D possibly matching TRBD1 (6 bases). Germline V CDR1 and CDR2: SGDLS, YYNGEE. Trimming took 3 bases from V and 10 from J, leaving 17 bases between them. CDR3 size: 15 residues.

This clone was seen once. The chain is built from TRBV4-3 and TRBJ2-3; 9 positions agree with TRBD1. The germline V gene encodes CDR1 LGHNA and CDR2 YSLEER. This CDR3 has 15 residues. Trimming removed 5 bases from V and 5 bases from J; junction bases left unmatched: 8. The CDR3 sequence: CASSITGGGGDTQYF. The CDR3 nucleotides are TGCGCCAGCAGCATAACAGGGGGCGGGGGAGATACGCAGTATTTT.

A word on this clone: Other DNA sequences from this sample encode an identical CDR3 as well. This chain joins TRBV18 and TRBJ1-1, with a tentative D call TRBD1 (6 bases). The CDR3 totals 14 residues. Per germline, CDR1 KGHSH and CDR2 LQKENI. Trimming shortened V by 3 bases and J by 2 bases, and 10 bases separated the two germline ends. For the CDR3, the DNA is TGTGCCAGCTCACCCGGACAGTTAAACACTGAAGCTTTCTTT. Residues: CASSPGQLNTEAFF.

The chain employs TRBV6-5 and TRBJ1-2; 8 bases fit TRBD1. The ends lost 0 bases at V and 10 bases at J; junction bases unmatched: 4. The CDR3 has 13 residues. Germline CDR1 is MNHEY and CDR2 is SVGAGI. The CDR3 DNA reads TGTGCCAGCAGTTACTCGGGACAGGCGATCTACACCTTC. Translating it yields CASSYSGQAIYTF.

This chain connects TRBV11-3 to TRBJ2-1; 9 bases align to TRBD2. This CDR3 is built from 14 residues. CDR1 SGHNT and CDR2 YENEEA come from the germline V gene. Unmatched junction bases numbered 6, after V lost 2 bases and J lost 10 bases. The CDR3 sequence: CASSLTSGSQEQFF. The DNA for the CDR3 is TGTGCCAGCAGCTTAACTAGCGGGTCCCAGGAGCAGTTCTTC.

This chain joins TRBV28 and TRBJ1-2; tentatively, D is TRBD1 (5 bases). This CDR3 is 16 amino acids long. In germline, CDR1 is MDHEN, CDR2 SYDVKM. V gave up 5 bases and J gave up 4 bases, with 20 bases separating them. CDR3 bases: TGTGCCAGCAGTCCCCCCCTTGGGGCAATTGGCTATGGCTACACCTTC. This encodes CASSPPLGAIGYGYTF.

Worth noting for this clone: Germline is not matched at one junction end, which may reflect a read error. This chain uses TRBV7-7 with TRBJ2-2; TRBD2 matches at 8 bases. The germline V gene encodes CDR1 SSHAT and CDR2 FNYEAQ (reference sequence). The CDR3 length is 16 residues. CDR3: CASSPLAGGGTGELFF. The CDR3 DNA reads TGTGCTAGCAGCCCCCTGGCGGGGGGAGGGACCGGGGAGCTGTTTTTT.